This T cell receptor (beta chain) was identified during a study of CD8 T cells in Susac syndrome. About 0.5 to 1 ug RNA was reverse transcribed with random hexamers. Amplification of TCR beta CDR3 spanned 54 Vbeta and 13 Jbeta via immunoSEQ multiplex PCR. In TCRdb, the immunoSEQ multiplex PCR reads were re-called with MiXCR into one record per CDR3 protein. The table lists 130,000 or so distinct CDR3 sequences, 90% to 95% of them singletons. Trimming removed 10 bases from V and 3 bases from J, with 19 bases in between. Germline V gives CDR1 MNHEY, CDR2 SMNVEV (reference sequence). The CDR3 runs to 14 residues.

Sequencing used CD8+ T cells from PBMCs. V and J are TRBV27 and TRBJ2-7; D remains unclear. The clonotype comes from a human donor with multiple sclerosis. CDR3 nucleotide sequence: TGTGCCACCGCGCCCTCGGCCTTTGGCTACGAGCAGTACTTC. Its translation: CATAPSAFGYEQYF.